The 2 T cell receptor beta chains reported below all come from one sample, sequenced in a study of cytomegalovirus exposure and HLA in healthy donors. Both 60 Vbeta primers and 13 Jbeta primers went into the PCR. The assay was immunoSEQ multiplex PCR, and TCRdb's table has in-frame clones only and misses some. The sample has some 190,000 clones, about four fifths seen once. Specimen: PBMCs. The receptors come from a man younger than 35 in good health and CMV-seronegative.

The chain links TRBV7-9 to TRBJ1-2; D is perhaps TRBD1 (6 bases). V was trimmed by 5 bases and J by 4 bases, leaving 17 bases between them. CDR1 and CDR2 from the germline V gene are SEHNR and FQNEAQ (reference sequence). This CDR3 is built from 15 residues. The CDR3 region is CASSAPDRAGYGYTF. DNA of the CDR3: TGTGCCAGCAGCGCCCCGGACAGAGCTGGCTATGGCTACACCTTC.

The rearrangement joins TRBV27 to TRBJ2-7; a possible D gene is TRBD1 (6 bases). V was pared by 2 bases and J by 5 bases, with 13 bases between. Germline CDR1 MNHEY, CDR2 SMNVEV (reference sequence). CDR3 size: 14 residues. The CDR3 loop reads CASSLGQGIHEQYF. CDR3 sequence (DNA): TGTGCCAGCAGTTTAGGCCAGGGGATCCACGAGCAGTACTTC.